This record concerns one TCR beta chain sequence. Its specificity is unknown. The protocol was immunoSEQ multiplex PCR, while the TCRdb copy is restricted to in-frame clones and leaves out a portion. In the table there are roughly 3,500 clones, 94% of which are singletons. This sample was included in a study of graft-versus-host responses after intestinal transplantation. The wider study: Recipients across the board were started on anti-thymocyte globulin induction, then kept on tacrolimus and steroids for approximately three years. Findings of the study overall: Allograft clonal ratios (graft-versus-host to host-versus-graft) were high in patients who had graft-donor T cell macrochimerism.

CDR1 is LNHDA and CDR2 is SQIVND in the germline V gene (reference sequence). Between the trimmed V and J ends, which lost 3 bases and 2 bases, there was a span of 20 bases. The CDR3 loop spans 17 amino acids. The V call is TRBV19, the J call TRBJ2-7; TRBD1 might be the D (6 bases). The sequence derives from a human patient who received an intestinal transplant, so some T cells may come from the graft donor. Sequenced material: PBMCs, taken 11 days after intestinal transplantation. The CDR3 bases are TGTGCCAGTAGTATGAATTTTTGGGGTAAGGGGGCCTACGAGCAGTACTTC. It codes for CASSMNFWGKGAYEQYF.